These 14 T cell receptor beta chains share one sample of origin, sequenced in a study of chemoradiotherapy in HPV16-positive cancers. Assay used: immunoSEQ multiplex PCR; TCRdb lists only in-frame clones, some missing. In the table there are some 27,000 clones, around nine tenths of which are singletons. The specimen comprised blood, sampled from a patient who underwent chemoradiotherapy. The origin of the receptors is a human donor with HPV-associated anogenital cancer.

A few counts support this clone. The chain joins TRBV15 to TRBJ1-5, with D possibly TRBD1 on 5 matching bases. Germline V CDR1 and CDR2: LNHNV, YYDKDF (reference sequence). V was clipped by 4 bases and J by 7 bases, with 20 bases between them. The CDR3 sequence is 16 residues long. Written as DNA, the CDR3 is TGTGCCACCAGCACTTCTAGGGACCTACCTAACCAGCCCCAGCATTTT. This translates into CATSTSRDLPNQPQHF.

CDR3 nucleotide sequence: TGTGCCAGCAGCCCCCTGACAGGGAGGTCCTACGAGCAGTACTTC. Its protein is CASSPLTGRSYEQYF. The chain uses TRBV6-5 and TRBJ2-7; D may be TRBD1 (7 bases). CDR3 length equals 15 residues. CDR1 is MNHEY, CDR2 SVGAGI, per germline. The V gene lost 6 bases and the J gene lost 1 base, with 16 bases spanning the gap.

This rearrangement joins TRBV6-1 to TRBJ1-5; D is undetermined. This CDR3 comprises 12 residues. Germline V gene data show CDR1 as MNHNS and CDR2 as SASEGT. Trimming shortened V by 5 bases and J by 0 bases, and 2 bases separated the two germline ends. DNA for the CDR3: TGTGCCAGCAGTCTTAGCAATCAGCCCCAGCATTTT. Encoded protein: CASSLSNQPQHF.

The chain carries TRBV5-6 and TRBJ1-5, with TRBD1 matching 7 bases. CDR1 and CDR2 from the germline V gene are SGHDT and YYEEEE. With 0 bases clipped from V and 0 bases from J, the junction kept 3 bases outside the gene matches. The CDR3 spans 16 residues. The CDR3 loop reads CASSLGTGVSNQPQHF. CDR3 sequence (DNA): TGTGCCAGCAGCTTGGGGACAGGAGTTAGCAATCAGCCCCAGCATTTT.

This chain joins TRBV6-1 and TRBJ2-1; 8 bases line up with TRBD2. This CDR3 region has 14 residues. Germline trimming cut 6 bases from V and 10 bases from J; bases unmatched to any gene: 11. CDR1 is MNHNS, CDR2 SASEGT, per germline. Here the CDR3 reads CASRASGPPNEQFF. CDR3 bases: TGTGCCAGCAGGGCTAGCGGGCCCCCGAACGAGCAGTTCTTC.

This sequence joins TRBV12-1 and TRBJ1-5; the DNA was not used to check the table's D call, TRBD1. TRBV12-1 is flagged as a pseudogene. The CDR3 runs 13 residues. The CDR3 loop is CASRGQEDQPQHF. The DNA of the CDR3 is TGTGCCAGCAGAGGACAGGAGGATCAGCCCCAGCATTTT.

The chain couples TRBV18 to TRBJ2-7; 11 bases are shared with TRBD1. The junction had 3 bases not matched to a gene; V was cut back by 0 bases and J by 2 bases. The CDR3 spans 16 residues. Per the germline V gene, CDR1 is KGHSH and CDR2 is LQKENI. The CDR3 nucleotides read TGTGCCAGCTCACCACCAGGGACAGGGGGAACCTACGAGCAGTACTTC. Its translation is CASSPPGTGGTYEQYF.

J is TRBJ2-3 and V is TRBV2; D unclear. The CDR3 covers 12 residues. The V end lost 11 bases, the J end lost 4 bases, and 13 bases lay between the germline ends. From germline, CDR1 is SNHLY and CDR2 FYNNEI. CDR3 DNA sequence: TGTGCCCTCTATAGTAGGGCAGATACGCAGTATTTT. The encoded protein is CALYSRADTQYF.

This chain uses TRBV25-1 with TRBJ2-5, with 8 nucleotides matching TRBD1. This CDR3 comprises 16 residues. V gave up 2 bases and J gave up 0 bases; unmatched junction bases: 5. Germline V lookup: CDR1 MGHDK, CDR2 SYGVNS. The CDR3 bases are TGTGCCAGCAGTGAAACCCGGGACAGGTACCAAGAGACCCAGTACTTC. It codes for CASSETRDRYQETQYF.

The chain recombines TRBV30 with TRBJ2-6; TRBD1 might be the D (6 bases). V lost 6 bases and J lost 1, with 10 bases in between. The CDR3 is made up of 14 amino acids. Germline V gene data show CDR1 as GTSNPN and CDR2 as SVGIG (reference sequence). This CDR3 reads CACPTGSGANVLTF. The CDR3 DNA reads as TGTGCCTGCCCTACAGGGTCTGGGGCCAACGTCCTGACTTTC.

Of note for this clone: One end of the junction is discordant with germline, which a read error may explain. The rearrangement uses TRBV10-2 and TRBJ2-1; TRBD2 aligns across 7 bases. CDR3 size: 16 residues. Germline values: CDR1 WSHSY, CDR2 SAAADI. CDR3 loop: CASSTLAPSSYSEQFF. The CDR3, as DNA: TGCGCCAGCAGTACACTAGCGCCGAGCTCCTACAGTGAGCAGTTCTTC.

This chain links TRBV5-1 with TRBJ1-3; TRBD1 is a possible D gene (5 bases). From germline, CDR1 is SGHRS and CDR2 YFSETQ. CDR3 size: 15 residues. V was shortened by 0 bases and J by 4 bases, with 11 bases between the two germline ends. The DNA for the CDR3 is TGCGCCAGCAGCTTGGAGGGGTCCTCAGGAAACACCATATATTTT. Translating it yields CASSLEGSSGNTIYF.

This rearrangement joins TRBV5-1 to TRBJ2-4; D unresolved. Deletions cut 4 bases from V and 1 base from J, with 15 bases between. Germline V gene sequence: CDR1 SGHRS, CDR2 YFSETQ. The CDR3 loop spans 16 amino acids. CDR3 sequence (DNA): TGCGCCAGCAGCGCAAGTCTGGGGTTCGCCAAAAACATTCAGTACTTC. It specifies CASSASLGFAKNIQYF.

The chain uses TRBV11-1 and TRBJ2-2, with 8 positions matching TRBD2. The CDR3 covers 14 residues. Germline V CDR1 and CDR2: SGHAT, FQDESV (reference sequence). V trimming: 6 bases; J trimming: 6 bases; junction bases outside the gene matches: 6. Here the CDR3 reads CASRWRGDSGELFF. The CDR3 DNA is TGTGCCAGCAGGTGGCGGGGGGATTCCGGGGAGCTGTTTTTT.